Shown below are 12 T cell receptor beta chains from a single sample sequenced in a study of blood T cell repertoires in COVID-19. Data came from immunoSEQ multiplex PCR; TCRdb stores just in-frame clones and leaves some out. The sample lists approximately 170,000 clones, over 80% occurring once. The material sequenced was peripheral blood. The receptors originated from a woman older than 75 with COVID-19, enrolled during active disease.

This rearrangement joins TRBV5-1 to TRBJ1-2; D gene uncertain. V was cut by 4 bases and J by 8 bases, with 18 bases left in between. The CDR3 runs to 14 residues. Germline assignment: CDR1 SGHRS and CDR2 YFSETQ. CDR3 nucleotides: TGCGCCAGCAGCGCCGGACCCCCCGGGAGGGGCTACACCTTC. The encoded protein is CASSAGPPGRGYTF.

The V and J genes are TRBV18 and TRBJ1-4, with 7 bases identical to TRBD1. V lost 3 bases and J lost 4; bases outside the gene matches: 14. The CDR3 sequence is 18 residues long. Germline assignment: CDR1 KGHSH and CDR2 LQKENI. The CDR3, as DNA: TGTGCCAGCTCACCGTCCGTCAGGACAGGTCTGGGTAATGAAAAACTGTTTTTT. The encoded protein is CASSPSVRTGLGNEKLFF. Based on the CDR3 plus reference TRBV18 and TRBJ1-4, the full variable domain is NAGVMQNPRHLVRRRGQEARLRCSPMKGHSHVYWYRQLPEEGLKFMVYLQKENIIDESGMPKERFSAEFPKEGPSILRIQQVVRGDSAAYFCASSPSVRTGLGNEKLFFGSGTQLSVL.

J is TRBJ2-7 and V is TRBV9; a weak D match, TRBD2 (5 bases). Germline values: CDR1 SGDLS, CDR2 YYNGEE. V gave up 4 bases and J gave up 4 bases, with 15 bases separating them. The length of the CDR3 is 14 residues. CDR3 DNA: TGTGCCAGCAGCCCACGAGCGGACGCTTACGAGCAGTACTTC. Amino acids: CASSPRADAYEQYF.

V usage is TRBV5-1 and J usage is TRBJ1-2; tentatively, D is TRBD1 (6 bases). The V gene lost 0 bases and the J gene lost 3 bases, with 9 bases spanning the gap. Per germline, CDR1 SGHRS and CDR2 YFSETQ. The CDR3 loop spans 14 amino acids. CDR3 sequence: CASSLGDTYYGYTF. The DNA of the CDR3 is TGCGCCAGCAGCTTGGGGGACACCTACTATGGCTACACCTTC.

The CDR3 DNA reads as TGTGCCGGCAAGGAGGGAGGATTGAGCACTGAAGCTTTCTTT. The encoded protein is CAGKEGGLSTEAFF. The V and J genes are TRBV28 and TRBJ1-1; D is ambiguous. The germline V and J ends were trimmed by 11 bases and 4 bases, with 20 bases remaining between them. This CDR3 contains 14 residues. The germline V gene has CDR1 MDHEN and CDR2 SYDVKM.

The CDR3: CASSQTTRGYTF. CDR3 bases: TGTGCCAGCAGCCAGACGACACGGGGCTACACCTTC. V and J are TRBV9 and TRBJ1-2, with unresolved D. This CDR3 spans 12 amino acids. From germline, CDR1 is SGDLS and CDR2 YYNGEE. V shed 4 bases and J shed 8 bases, with 12 bases lying between them.

The J gene is TRBJ2-5, the V gene TRBV4-1; D not resolved. This CDR3 region has 14 residues. The germline V and J ends were trimmed by 0 bases and 0 bases, with 5 bases remaining between them. Germline V gene lookup returns CDR1 MGHRA and CDR2 YSYEKL. In DNA form, the CDR3 reads TGCGCCAGCAGCCAAGATGTATACCAAGAGACCCAGTACTTC. This gives the protein CASSQDVYQETQYF.

V is TRBV28 and J is TRBJ2-5, with 7 bases fitting TRBD2. The CDR3 is 12 amino acids. J gave up 5 bases and V 7 bases, and 4 bases lay outside the gene matches. Germline-derived CDR1 and CDR2 are MDHEN and SYDVKM. DNA for the CDR3: TGTGCCAGCACCGACGGGGGGGAGACCCAGTACTTC. Protein product: CASTDGGETQYF.

The chain uses TRBV12-3 or TRBV12-4 and TRBJ2-5, with 7 nucleotides matching TRBD2. J lost 1 base, V lost 7 bases, and 3 bases had no gene match. The CDR3 is 13 amino acids. The CDR3 DNA sequence: TGTGCCAGCACGGGGGGTCCCCAAGAGACCCAGTACTTC. Translation: CASTGGPQETQYF.

The count of this clone is one. The chain has TRBV4-1 and TRBJ1-3; 7 positions agree with TRBD1. CDR3 length: 16 residues. The V and J ends lost 4 bases and 8 bases, in that order; junction bases with no gene match: 14. Germline V gene data show CDR1 as MGHRA and CDR2 as YSYEKL. The CDR3 loop reads CASSPQSGQGGYTIYF. The CDR3 DNA sequence: TGCGCCAGCAGCCCCCAATCCGGCCAGGGGGGATACACCATATATTTT.

The V gene is TRBV7-8, the J gene TRBJ1-4, with a possible D match to TRBD1 (6 bases). Trimming cost V 0 bases and J 8 bases, with 7 bases left between them. The CDR3 extends over 13 amino acids. Germline V gene lookup returns CDR1 SGHVS and CDR2 FQNEAQ. For the CDR3, the DNA is TGTGCCAGCAGCTTAGCGCAGGGGGAAAAACTGTTTTTT. This codes for CASSLAQGEKLFF.

There are a few counts of this clone. The chain is built from TRBV9 and TRBJ2-2; 10 positions agree with TRBD1. The CDR3 spans 17 residues. Germline values: CDR1 SGDLS, CDR2 YYNGEE. V shed 1 base and J 7 bases; nucleotides not matched to a gene: 10. The CDR3 coding sequence is TGTGCCAGCAGCGTAAGGAGACAGGGGGCAGGAGTCGGGGAGCTGTTTTTT. Residues: CASSVRRQGAGVGELFF.